The 9 T cell receptor beta chains below all came from one sample that was sequenced in a study of blood T cell repertoires in COVID-19. Generated by immunoSEQ multiplex PCR, the TCRdb table keeps only in-frame clones and is missing some. The sample has roughly 250,000 clones; around 82% are singletons. The sequenced sample was peripheral blood. The receptor set was obtained from a woman older than 75 with active or convalescent COVID-19.

This clone was found a few times. V gene TRBV5-4 combines with J gene TRBJ2-5; D is perhaps TRBD2 (5 bases). V gave up 6 bases and J gave up 3 bases, with 12 bases separating them. The CDR3 contains 13 residues. Germline CDR1 is SGHNT and CDR2 is YYREEE (reference sequence). CDR3 protein: CASKGLQEETQYF. The CDR3 DNA is TGTGCCAGCAAAGGACTGCAGGAAGAGACCCAGTACTTC.

This chain joins TRBV18 and TRBJ1-5; D may be TRBD1 (5 bases). Trimming took 6 bases from V and 4 from J, leaving 13 bases between them. CDR1 KGHSH and CDR2 LQKENI come from the germline V gene. The CDR3 spans 14 residues. CDR3 coding DNA: TGTGCCAGCTCGACGGCGGCAGGGAATCAGCCCCAGCATTTT. Translating gives CASSTAAGNQPQHF.

The V and J genes are TRBV19 and TRBJ1-5; TRBD1 agrees at 11 bases. The germline CDR1 and CDR2 sequences are LNHDA and SQIVND (reference sequence). J was trimmed by 6 bases and V by 7 bases; bases with no gene match: 2. This CDR3 contains 13 residues. CDR3 nucleotides: TGTGCCAGTACCGGGACAGGGGGTCAGCCCCAGCATTTT. This translates into CASTGTGGQPQHF.

The chain links TRBV19 to TRBJ1-1, with 7 positions matching TRBD1. Germline CDR1 LNHDA, CDR2 SQIVND (reference sequence). The CDR3 contains 16 residues. Trimming took 9 bases from V and 2 from J; bases not matched to a gene: 15. CDR3 residues: CASLGPYRDRNTEAFF. CDR3 bases: TGTGCCAGCCTGGGACCCTACCGGGACAGAAACACTGAAGCTTTCTTT. The full variable domain, its missing parts supplied by reference TRBV19 and TRBJ1-1, is DGGITQSPKYLFRKEGQNVTLSCEQNLNHDAMYWYRQDPGQGLRLIYYSQIVNDFQKGDIAEGYSVSREKKESFPLTVTSAQKNPTAFYLCASLGPYRDRNTEAFFGQGTRLTVV.

A remark on this clone: Other DNA sequences from this sample encode an identical CDR3 as well. The rearrangement joins TRBV7-8 to TRBJ1-1; TRBD1 matches 10 bases. The CDR3 consists of 15 residues. V lost 1 base to trimming and J lost 5 bases; unmatched junction nucleotides: 4. In germline, CDR1 is SGHVS, CDR2 FQNEAQ. CDR3 residues: CASSLVGTGDTEAFF. The CDR3 DNA reads TGTGCCAGCAGCTTAGTCGGGACAGGGGATACTGAAGCTTTCTTT. The variable domain in full, completed from reference TRBV7-8 and TRBJ1-1, reads GAGVSQSPRYKVAKRGQDVALRCDPISGHVSLFWYQQALGQGPEFLTYFQNEAQLDKSGLPSDRFFAERPEGSVSTLKIQRTQQEDSAVYLCASSLVGTGDTEAFFGQGTRLTVV.

The chain combines TRBV5-4 with TRBJ2-4, with 7 bases that match TRBD2. CDR1 SGHNT and CDR2 YYREEE come from the germline V gene (reference sequence). The J segment lost 0 bases and the V segment lost 0 bases, leaving 3 bases of the junction unmatched. This CDR3 region has 16 residues. CDR3 DNA: TGTGCCAGCAGCTTGGGGGGACTATCAGCCAAAAACATTCAGTACTTC. Amino acid sequence: CASSLGGLSAKNIQYF.

In its sample, this clone was seen once. This may be a read error, as it is one base from a much larger clone. Other DNA sequences in the same sample also yield this CDR3. This chain connects TRBV28 to TRBJ2-1; D gene uncertain. V dropped 9 bases and J dropped 3 bases, with 9 bases sitting between them. The CDR3 extends over 12 amino acids. Germline CDR1 is MDHEN and CDR2 is SYDVKM. CDR3 in amino acids: CASTLGYNEQFF. CDR3 bases: TGTGCCAGTACCCTCGGCTACAATGAGCAGTTCTTC.

The chain couples TRBV10-3 to TRBJ2-2, with 7 bases lining up with TRBD2. Trimming at V came to 11 bases and at J to 2 bases, leaving 8 bases not matched to a gene. The CDR3 spans 14 residues. Looked up from germline, CDR1 is ENHRY and CDR2 is SYGVKD. The CDR3 sequence: CASRLADNTGELFF. The CDR3, as DNA: TGTGCCTCAAGACTAGCAGATAACACCGGGGAGCTGTTTTTT.

The chain recombines TRBV7-9 with TRBJ1-2, with D possibly matching TRBD1 (5 bases). Deletions cut 7 bases from V and 5 bases from J, with 29 bases between. Germline V CDR1 and CDR2: SEHNR, FQNEAQ (reference sequence). The length of the CDR3 is 18 residues. The CDR3 DNA sequence: TGTGCCAGCACCCAAGATCGAGGCCAGACAGCCCTTCGATATGGCTACACCTTC. Protein product: CASTQDRGQTALRYGYTF.